This T cell receptor (beta chain) was observed in a study of control samples from healthy donors and cancer patients. The data were produced by immunoSEQ multiplex PCR, yet TCRdb's version contains in-frame clones alone and is incomplete. This sample has approximately 160,000 clones; around 92% occur once, and the top ten carry 2% to 2.5%. The CDR3 consists of 14 residues. Germline V gene data show CDR1 as SGDLS and CDR2 as YYNGEE. Trimming took off 0 bases at V and 4 bases at J, with 11 bases between the two ends. Sequences were obtained from blood. This TCR was sampled from a woman in her 40s in good health. The chain carries TRBV9 and TRBJ2-7, with unresolved D. CDR3 bases: TGTGCCAGCAGCGTAGAAAGAGGTCGGTACGAGCAGTACTTC. It is translated as CASSVERGRYEQYF.